The rows below give T cell receptor beta chains drawn from one sample of a study of control samples from healthy donors and cancer patients. The assay was immunoSEQ multiplex PCR, and TCRdb's table has in-frame clones only and misses some. The data contain around 84,000 clones, about 79% of them singletons. Material for sequencing was PBMCs. The receptors derive from a man in his sixties with head and neck cancer. Both conserved end residues are part of each CDR3. The order of the fields is clone size, D gene, J gene, V gene, CDR3 DNA, CDR3 protein. D genes are given only for firm matches. Clone size is not always given. Where it is, it says once, few, many or a class for expanded clones.

.,TRBD2,TRBJ2-7,TRBV28,TGTGCCAGCAGTCCTACCACTAGCGGGAGGTACGAGCAGTACTTC,CASSPTTSGRYEQYF
few,TRBD1,TRBJ1-1,TRBV28,TGTGCCAGCAGTTTAATAGACAGGGGGACTGAAGCTTTCTTT,CASSLIDRGTEAFF
.,.,TRBJ2-7,TRBV27,TGTGCCAGCAGTTTATTCGGGTACTCCTACGAGCAGTACTTC,CASSLFGYSYEQYF
.,TRBD1,TRBJ1-6,TRBV5-5,TGTGCCAGCAGTGGACAGGGGTCCTATAATTCACCCCTCCACTTT,CASSGQGSYNSPLHF
.,.,TRBJ1-3,TRBV18,TGTGCCAGCTCACCGAGACAGCCCTCTGGAAACACCATATATTTT,CASSPRQPSGNTIYF
.,TRBD2,TRBJ2-2,TRBV11-3,TGTGCCAGCAGCTTAGACGGGGGGAGCACCGGGGAGCTGTTTTTT,CASSLDGGSTGELFF
.,.,TRBJ2-7,TRBV27,TGTGCCAGCAGTTTCAGCCGTGACGGCGACTACGAGCAGTACTTC,CASSFSRDGDYEQYF
.,TRBD1,TRBJ2-7,TRBV5-5,TGTGCCAGCAGCCTCACAGGGGCTACCTACGAGCAGTACTTC,CASSLTGATYEQYF
once,.,TRBJ2-1,TRBV7-9,TGTGCCAGCAGCTCAAATCGGACAGCCCGCTCCTACAATGAGCAGTTCTTC,CASSSNRTARSYNEQFF
.,.,TRBJ1-2,TRBV7-9,TGTGCCAGCAGCTTCCGGGGTGCCCATGGCTACACCTTC,CASSFRGAHGYTF
.,TRBD2,TRBJ2-1,TRBV6-1,TGTGCCAGCAGTGAGCCGGGACTAGCGGGAGGGAATGAGCAGTTCTTC,CASSEPGLAGGNEQFF
.,.,TRBJ2-2,TRBV24-1,TGTGCCACCAGTGCCACTGACAGATACACCGGGGAGCTGTTTTTT,CATSATDRYTGELFF
.,.,TRBJ1-4,TRBV29-1,TGCAGCGTTGGTAAGGGGGACGGTGAAAAACTGTTTTTT,CSVGKGDGEKLFF
.,TRBD1,TRBJ1-2,TRBV5-8,TGTGCCAGCAACTACAGGGGCTATGGCTACACCTTC,CASNYRGYGYTF
many,.,TRBJ2-7,TRBV5-1,TGCGCCAGCAGCTTGGGCGGGACCTACTCCTACGAGCAGTACTTC,CASSLGGTYSYEQYF
.,.,TRBJ1-4,TRBV10-1,TGCGCCAGCAGTTCCACGGACCATGTAGAAAAACTGTTTTTT,CASSSTDHVEKLFF
.,.,TRBJ2-3,TRBV10-3,TGTGCCCATGGAGCCGCAAGCACAGATACGCAGTATTTT,CAHGAASTDTQYF
.,TRBD1,TRBJ2-7,TRBV5-1,TGCGCCAGCCGTCCCGGGACAGGGCCCTACGAGCAGTACTTC,CASRPGTGPYEQYF
.,.,TRBJ1-2,TRBV7-2,TGTGCCAGCAGCCCTGGGACTTTACGTAATGGCTACACCTTC,CASSPGTLRNGYTF
.,.,TRBJ1-2,TRBV11-2,TGTGCCAGCAGCTTAAGCGAGGAATATGGCTACACCTTC,CASSLSEEYGYTF
.,.,TRBJ1-1,TRBV5-1,TGCGCCAGCAGGTGGGGGGGAGTGAACACTGAAGCTTTCTTT,CASRWGGVNTEAFF
.,.,TRBJ1-1,TRBV10-3,TGTGCCATCAGTGCTCGGGCAGGAGGAAACACTGAAGCTTTCTTT,CAISARAGGNTEAFF
.,.,TRBJ2-7,TRBV5-1,TGCGCCAGCAGTCAGCACAACACCTACGAGCAGTACTTC,CASSQHNTYEQYF
.,.,TRBJ1-6,TRBV11-2,TGTGCCAGCAGCTTAGATCCGACGGTGCGGTCACCCCTCCACTTT,CASSLDPTVRSPLHF
.,.,TRBJ2-3,TRBV3-1/TRBV3-2,TGTGCCAGCAGCCGGCAGGGCAGCACAGATACGCAGTATTTT,CASSRQGSTDTQYF
.,.,TRBJ1-5,TRBV2,TGTGCCAGCACGGGGGCGAATAGCAATCAGCCCCAGCATTTT,CASTGANSNQPQHF
.,TRBD1,TRBJ1-1,TRBV6-5,TGTGCCAGCAGTTGGACAGGGAACACTGAAGCTTTCTTT,CASSWTGNTEAFF
.,.,TRBJ1-4,TRBV7-2,TGTGCCAGCAGCGCCAAGGGAGGGTATGCGACTAATGAAAAACTGTTTTTT,CASSAKGGYATNEKLFF
.,TRBD2,TRBJ2-1,TRBV4-1,TGCGCCAGCAGCCAAGATCCAGCGGGAACACACAATGAGCAGTTCTTC,CASSQDPAGTHNEQFF
.,.,TRBJ1-5,TRBV7-9,TGTGCCAGCAGCTCGAGGGGTGGGGGTCAGCCCCAGCATTTT,CASSSRGGGQPQHF
once,TRBD1,TRBJ1-2,TRBV9,TGTGCCAGCAGCGTAACAGGGGACGGGGCCTATGGCTACACCTTC,CASSVTGDGAYGYTF
.,.,TRBJ1-5,TRBV7-2,TGTGCCAGCAGCAGTCAACAGGGCTTAGGTAATCAGCCCCAGCATTTT,CASSSQQGLGNQPQHF
.,TRBD2,TRBJ2-7,TRBV6-5,TGTGCCAGCAAGCGGGAGGGCTCCTCCTACGAGCAGTACTTC,CASKREGSSYEQYF
.,TRBD1,TRBJ1-2,TRBV28,TGTGCCAGCAGTTTATTAAGCGCCAGGGGGAACTATGGCTACACCTTC,CASSLLSARGNYGYTF
few,.,TRBJ2-4,TRBV5-1,TGCGCCAGCAGCTCCTACGGGACCACGACGAACATTCAGTACTTC,CASSSYGTTTNIQYF
few,TRBD2,TRBJ2-5,TRBV15,TGTGCCACCAGCGGACGAGCGGGAGTTGACGGGACCCAGTACTTC,CATSGRAGVDGTQYF
.,.,TRBJ2-7,TRBV6-5,TGTGCCAGCAGTCTGACAGTTAACGAGCAGTACTTC,CASSLTVNEQYF
.,TRBD2,TRBJ2-5,TRBV15,TGTGCCACCAGCAGAGATTGGGCGGGAGGTGGGTCGGAGACCCAGTACTTC,CATSRDWAGGGSETQYF
.,TRBD2,TRBJ2-1,TRBV28,TGTGCCAGCAGTTCTCCGGCGAGCGGGAGTCTTGGTAATGAGCAGTTCTTC,CASSSPASGSLGNEQFF
.,.,TRBJ2-1,TRBV7-8,TGTGCCAGCAGCCCAATCATTGGGGACCCCAGGAGATCGGGGTCGGACAATGAGCAGTTCTTC,CASSPIIGDPRRSGSDNEQFF
few,TRBD1,TRBJ2-7,TRBV5-1,TGCGCCAGCAGCGTGGGTGGGACAGTGTCCTACGAGCAGTACTTC,CASSVGGTVSYEQYF
.,.,TRBJ1-6,TRBV6-1,TGTGCCAGCAGTGAGAAAGTGGTTCCCCTTTCACCCCTCCACTTT,CASSEKVVPLSPLHF
.,TRBD2,TRBJ2-3,TRBV7-7,TGTGCTAGCAGCAAGCTAGCGGGGCCAGGGGAAGATACGCAGTATTTT,CASSKLAGPGEDTQYF
many,TRBD2,TRBJ2-2,TRBV18,TGTGCCAGCTCATACAATTGGACTAGCGGGAGACACACCGGGGAGCTGTTTTTT,CASSYNWTSGRHTGELFF
.,TRBD2,TRBJ2-3,TRBV7-9,TGTGCCAGCAGCTTACAGAGCGGGAGGGGAGATACGCAGTATTTT,CASSLQSGRGDTQYF
.,.,TRBJ1-4,TRBV10-2,TGCGCCAGCAGTGAGGGGGTTGGGACGAGAGGGTTTTTT,CASSEGVGTRGFF
.,TRBD2,TRBJ2-1,TRBV5-1,TGCGCCAGCAGCGGGACTAGTATCGCCTACAATGAGCAGTTCTTC,CASSGTSIAYNEQFF
.,.,TRBJ2-2,TRBV19,TGTGCCAGTAGTTCCACCTACAGCACCGGGGAGCTGTTTTTT,CASSSTYSTGELFF
.,.,TRBJ2-3,TRBV5-5,TGTGCCAGCAGCTCCTGGGAGGTCTTCACAGATACGCAGTATTTT,CASSSWEVFTDTQYF